Below are 15 T cell receptor beta chains sequenced from a single sample in a study of OX40 agonist ivuxolimab in advanced cancers. TCRdb's copy holds only in-frame clones and misses some; the assay was immunoSEQ multiplex PCR. The profile shows some 91,000 clones, about 90% of them singletons. Sample: CD4+ or CD8+ T cells sorted from blood, taken in a trial of the OX40 agonist ivuxolimab. The receptors here all came from an adult with an advanced solid tumor such as melanoma, head and neck, liver or kidney cancer.

This rearrangement joins TRBV13 to TRBJ1-5; 8 bases line up with TRBD1. Trimming removed 0 bases from V and 6 bases from J; junction bases left unmatched: 13. Per the germline V gene, CDR1 is PRHDT and CDR2 is FYEKMQ (reference sequence). There are 18 residues in the CDR3. The CDR3 spells CASSLGGTGRARSQPQHF. The CDR3 region has the DNA TGTGCCAGCAGCTTAGGTGGGACAGGCCGCGCGAGAAGTCAGCCCCAGCATTTT. The full variable domain, its missing parts supplied by reference TRBV13 and TRBJ1-5, is AAGVIQSPRHLIKEKRETATLKCYPIPRHDTVYWYQQGPGQDPQFLISFYEKMQSDKGSIPDRFSAQQFSDYHSELNMSSLELGDSALYFCASSLGGTGRARSQPQHFGDGTRLSIL.

The gene calls are TRBV30 and TRBJ1-1; no reliable D call. CDR1 and CDR2 from the germline V gene are GTSNPN and SVGIG (reference sequence). This CDR3 comprises 11 residues. Trimming pared 1 base from V and 8 bases from J, leaving 8 bases between. The CDR3 nucleotides read TGTGCCTGGAGTGCCCCGCGCGAAGCTTTCTTT. Protein: CAWSAPREAFF.

The rearrangement links TRBV10-3 to TRBJ1-5; possibly TRBD1 for D (6 bases). Germline assignment: CDR1 ENHRY and CDR2 SYGVKD. V shed 10 bases and J shed 6 bases, with 16 bases lying between them. CDR3 length: 13 residues. CDR3 sequence (DNA): TGTGCCACAAACCGACAGGCTGGTCAGCCCCAGCATTTT. Translation: CATNRQAGQPQHF.

The V and J genes are TRBV9 and TRBJ1-1; maybe TRBD1 (6 bases). The CDR3 consists of 14 residues. Per the germline V gene, CDR1 is SGDLS and CDR2 is YYNGEE. Trimming removed 0 bases from V and 1 base from J, with 7 bases in between. CDR3 in DNA: TGTGCCAGCAGCGTAGAGACAGGGAACACTGAAGCTTTCTTT. This sequence encodes CASSVETGNTEAFF.

The chain joins TRBV6-1 to TRBJ1-3; D is undetermined. The CDR3 spans 14 residues. Germline V gives CDR1 MNHNS, CDR2 SASEGT. Trimming took 5 bases from V and 9 from J, leaving 17 bases between them. Here the CDR3 reads CASSPNRSSGTIYF. The CDR3 coding sequence is TGTGCCAGCAGTCCTAATCGGAGTTCGGGCACCATATATTTT.

V is TRBV28 and J is TRBJ1-2; weak D call: TRBD1 (6 bases). V lost 1 base and J lost 4, with 16 bases in between. CDR3 size: 16 residues. Germline-derived CDR1 and CDR2 are MDHEN and SYDVKM. CDR3 bases: TGTGCCAGCAGTTTATATCGAGGGGGGCGCGTCTATGGCTACACCTTC. Translating gives CASSLYRGGRVYGYTF.

V usage is TRBV7-2 and J usage is TRBJ1-4; 9 bases line up with TRBD1. The CDR3 covers 16 residues. J was trimmed by 3 bases and V by 2 bases; bases with no gene match: 4. Germline V gene lookup returns CDR1 SGHTA and CDR2 FQGNSA. CDR3 nucleotide sequence: TGTGCCAGCAGCTTACAGACAGGGGGACCTAATGAAAAACTGTTTTTT. Protein product: CASSLQTGGPNEKLFF.

The rearrangement links TRBV19 to TRBJ1-2; 7 positions match TRBD1. Losses at the gene ends were 6 bases for V and 8 bases for J; bases not matched to a gene: 9. Germline values: CDR1 LNHDA, CDR2 SQIVND (reference sequence). The CDR3 has 13 residues. The CDR3 loop is CASRSGQGVGYTF. In DNA form, the CDR3 reads TGTGCCAGTAGGTCGGGTCAGGGGGTCGGCTACACCTTC.

This clone is a singleton in its sample. The chain employs TRBV7-8 and TRBJ1-6; TRBD1 agrees at 8 bases. V shed 1 base, J shed 6 bases, and the junction held 5 bases outside the gene matches. This CDR3 is built from 16 residues. The germline V gene has CDR1 SGHVS and CDR2 FQNEAQ. CDR3 in amino acids: CASSLGRTGTNSPLHF. The CDR3 coding sequence is TGTGCCAGCAGCTTAGGCCGGACAGGGACTAATTCACCCCTCCACTTT.

The gene calls are TRBV7-6 and TRBJ1-2; D is unresolved. The CDR3 consists of 14 residues. Trimming cost V 3 bases and J 2 bases, with 10 bases left between them. Germline V lookup: CDR1 SGHVS, CDR2 FNYEAQ. DNA for the CDR3: TGTGCCAGCAGCTTGGGATTGGGGAACTATGGCTACACCTTC. Its translation is CASSLGLGNYGYTF.

The chain couples TRBV29-1 to TRBJ2-7, with 8 bases identical to TRBD2. This CDR3 is built from 13 residues. The V and J ends lost 4 bases and 7 bases, in that order; junction bases with no gene match: 9. Germline V gene lookup returns CDR1 SQVTM and CDR2 ANQGSEA. CDR3 in amino acids: CSVGGLALREQYF. DNA for the CDR3: TGCAGCGTTGGTGGACTAGCCTTGAGGGAGCAGTACTTC.

CDR3 in amino acids: CASSLVSRLDEKLFF. DNA of the CDR3: TGTGCCAGCAGCTTAGTCTCGCGGTTGGATGAAAAACTGTTTTTT. This chain connects TRBV7-9 to TRBJ1-4; D uncertain. V lost 1 base and J lost 6, with 12 bases in between. The germline V gene encodes CDR1 SEHNR and CDR2 FQNEAQ (reference sequence). The CDR3 is 15 amino acids.

The chain links TRBV27 to TRBJ1-2; D remains unclear. Germline-derived CDR1 and CDR2 are MNHEY and SMNVEV (reference sequence). The CDR3 is 14 residues long. V was cut by 1 base and J by 8 bases, with 14 bases left in between. DNA for the CDR3: TGTGCCAGCAGTTTATTAGTCTCATCGGGAGGCTACACCTTC. Protein product: CASSLLVSSGGYTF.

Note on this clone: An end of the junction does not agree with germline; a read error may underlie this. This sequence joins TRBV7-7 and TRBJ2-3, with unresolved D. Germline V gene lookup returns CDR1 SSHAT and CDR2 FNYEAQ (reference sequence). There are 14 residues in the CDR3. CDR3 protein: CASSRDHSTDTQYF. CDR3 coding DNA: TGTGCTAGCAGTCGCGACCATAGCACAGATACGCAGTATTTT.

Turning to this clone: Other nucleotide sequences in the sample specify the same CDR3. The gene calls are TRBV9 and TRBJ1-1; D might be TRBD1 (6 bases). The CDR3 spans 15 residues. Per germline, CDR1 SGDLS and CDR2 YYNGEE. V was shortened by 2 bases and J by 0 bases, with 11 bases between the two germline ends. The CDR3 reads CASSVGGLMNTEAFF. The CDR3 nucleotides are TGTGCCAGCAGCGTGGGGGGGCTCATGAACACTGAAGCTTTCTTT.